Below, 26 T cell receptor beta chains from the same sample are listed, as sequenced in a study of T cells in Graves' hyperthyroidism and ophthalmopathy. It was RNA transcripts that yielded the amplified TCR beta CDR3 regions. Initially, a first-round RT-PCR of the TCR CDR3 employed the HTBI primer set. One entry per CDR3 protein results from TCRdb running MiXCR on the multiplex PCR reads. Of more than 600,000 distinct CDR3 sequences in the sample, over 15% were seen once. Sequencing used blood. These TCRs come from a man between 18 and 35 years old with Graves' hyperthyroidism.

There are a few counts of this clonotype. The V and J genes are TRBV5-1 and TRBJ2-5; 13 bases map to TRBD2. V dropped 4 bases and J dropped 4; count of bases not matched to a gene: 13. This CDR3 has 18 residues. The germline CDR1 and CDR2 sequences are SGHRS and YFSETQ. This chain's CDR3 is CASSTTSGRALVGETQYF. In DNA, the CDR3 is TGCGCCAGCAGCACCACTAGCGGGAGGGCCTTAGTAGGAGAGACCCAGTACTTC. Together with reference TRBV5-1 and TRBJ2-5, the CDR3 gives the full variable domain: KAGVTQTPRYLIKTRGQQVTLSCSPISGHRSVSWYQQTPGQGLQFLFEYFSETQRNKGNFPGRFSGRQFSNSRSEMNVSTLELGDSALYLCASSTTSGRALVGETQYFGPGTRLLVL.

This clonotype was observed at least ten times. The gene calls are TRBV7-2 and TRBJ2-7; no clear D gene. V lost 3 bases and J lost 0, with 12 bases in between. CDR1 is SGHTA, CDR2 FQGNSA, per germline. The length of the CDR3 is 15 residues. In nucleotides, the CDR3 is TGTGCCAGCAGCTTTCGGCAGTCAGGCTCCTACGAGCAGTACTTC. Translation: CASSFRQSGSYEQYF.

This clonotype came up a few times. The V and J genes are TRBV5-1 and TRBJ1-2; D possibly corresponds to TRBD1 (6 bases). This CDR3 has 14 residues. The germline V and J ends were trimmed by 4 bases and 5 bases, with 15 bases remaining between them. Per germline, CDR1 SGHRS and CDR2 YFSETQ. CDR3 nucleotide sequence: TGCGCCAGCAGCCGTAAACAGGGACTGTATGGCTACACCTTC. Translating gives CASSRKQGLYGYTF.

The sample holds many counts of this clonotype. A much larger clone is a single base away; this may be a read error. The CDR3 sequence: CASRGTARYEQYF. CDR3 DNA: TGTGCCAGCAGAGGGACAGCCAGGTACGAGCAGTACTTC. The chain has TRBV28 and TRBJ2-7; 7 bases are shared with TRBD1. This CDR3 comprises 13 residues. The germline V gene encodes CDR1 MDHEN and CDR2 SYDVKM. With V trimmed by 6 bases and J by 4 bases, 6 bases remained unmatched.

This clonotype was detected ten times or more. The CDR3 DNA reads as TGTGCCAGCTCACCAGACAGGGAAAACACTGAAGCTTTCTTT. It codes for CASSPDRENTEAFF. V and J are TRBV18 and TRBJ1-1, with 7 bases that match TRBD1. The V and J ends lost 2 bases and 2 bases, in that order; junction bases with no gene match: 2. CDR3 length: 14 amino acids. CDR1 and CDR2 from the germline V gene are KGHSH and LQKENI.

V is TRBV7-9 and J is TRBJ2-1, with TRBD2 matching over 12 bases. CDR1 and CDR2 from the germline V gene are SEHNR and FQNEAQ (reference sequence). V trimming: 5 bases; J trimming: 8 bases; junction bases outside the gene matches: 10. The CDR3 has 16 residues. This CDR3 reads CASSTPRTSGNHEQFF. The CDR3 DNA is TGTGCCAGCAGCACCCCGAGGACTAGCGGGAACCATGAGCAGTTCTTC.

This clonotype was observed many times. The rearrangement uses TRBV20-1 and TRBJ2-5; 12 bases are shared with TRBD2. There are 15 residues in the CDR3. The germline CDR1 and CDR2 sequences are DFQATT and SNEGSKA (reference sequence). V lost 6 bases to trimming and J lost 1 base; unmatched junction nucleotides: 6. The CDR3 bases are TGCAGTGCCGCCCCGGGACTAGCGGGCCAAGAGACCCAGTACTTC. Translated, it gives CSAAPGLAGQETQYF.

The chain employs TRBV19 and TRBJ1-5; D call uncertain. The CDR3 sequence is 15 residues long. The V gene lost 5 bases and the J gene lost 0 bases, with 11 bases spanning the gap. The germline V gene has CDR1 LNHDA and CDR2 SQIVND (reference sequence). CDR3 nucleotide sequence: TGTGCCAGTAGTCCTCCAGCTTATAGCAATCAGCCCCAGCATTTT. It is translated as CASSPPAYSNQPQHF.

This clonotype appeared many times. The chain is built from TRBV2 and TRBJ2-7; D gene unclear. The CDR3 consists of 11 residues. Germline V gives CDR1 SNHLY, CDR2 FYNNEI. V shed 7 bases and J shed 3 bases, with 7 bases lying between them. The CDR3 spells CASTMRYEQYF. The CDR3 DNA sequence: TGTGCCAGCACGATGCGCTACGAGCAGTACTTC.

This clonotype was recorded many times. The rearrangement joins TRBV30 to TRBJ2-2, with D maybe TRBD2 (6 bases). The ends were cut back, 3 bases at V and 4 bases at J, with 15 bases in the middle. CDR1 GTSNPN and CDR2 SVGIG come from the germline V gene (reference sequence). This CDR3 is built from 15 residues. The CDR3 protein is CAWRLSGRFTGELFF. For the CDR3, the DNA is TGTGCCTGGAGGCTGAGCGGGCGGTTCACCGGGGAGCTGTTTTTT.

The V call is TRBV3-1, the J call TRBJ2-7; the D is unclear. The CDR3 is 15 residues long. The germline V gene encodes CDR1 LGHDT and CDR2 YNNKEL (reference sequence). The germline V and J ends were trimmed by 0 bases and 4 bases, with 13 bases remaining between them. CDR3 residues: CASSQDQVSRYEQYF. DNA of the CDR3: TGTGCCAGCAGCCAAGATCAGGTTAGTAGGTACGAGCAGTACTTC.

The V gene is TRBV6-4, the J gene TRBJ2-1, with D tentatively TRBD2 (6 bases). The CDR3 loop spans 13 amino acids. The V gene's germline CDR1 is MRHNA and CDR2 SNTAGT. V lost 8 bases and J 7 bases, leaving 15 bases between the germline ends. In DNA form, the CDR3 reads TGTGCCAGCGGCGATCAAGGAGGGAATGAGCAGTTCTTC. Encoded protein: CASGDQGGNEQFF.

The CDR3 loop is CSAGDSGNEQFF. As DNA, the CDR3 is TGCAGCGCTGGTGACTCCGGCAATGAGCAGTTCTTC. The chain uses TRBV29-1 and TRBJ2-1; the D is unclear. V lost 7 bases to trimming and J lost 6 bases, with 13 bases between them. Germline lookup yields CDR1 SQVTM and CDR2 ANQGSEA. CDR3 length equals 12 residues.

At least ten counts were recorded for this clonotype. The chain combines TRBV7-9 with TRBJ2-7; 9 bases align to TRBD2. Trimming took 0 bases from V and 5 from J; bases not matched to a gene: 5. The germline V gene encodes CDR1 SEHNR and CDR2 FQNEAQ (reference sequence). The CDR3 covers 15 residues. CDR3 nucleotide sequence: TGTGCCAGCAGCTTAGCCGGGACTAGCTTCGACGAGCAGTACTTC. Amino acid sequence: CASSLAGTSFDEQYF.

This clonotype occurred a few times. The genes are TRBV7-9 and TRBJ1-2, with D perhaps TRBD1 (5 bases). CDR1 and CDR2 from the germline V gene are SEHNR and FQNEAQ (reference sequence). V gave up 5 bases and J gave up 6 bases, with 10 bases separating them. The CDR3 has 12 amino acids. CDR3 sequence reads: CASSGGGDGYTF. For the CDR3, the DNA is TGTGCCAGCAGCGGCGGGGGGGATGGCTACACCTTC.

The table lists this clonotype with a few counts. The V gene is TRBV19, the J gene TRBJ2-1; perhaps TRBD1 as D (5 bases). There are 12 residues in the CDR3. The germline CDR1 and CDR2 sequences are LNHDA and SQIVND (reference sequence). V was trimmed by 0 bases and J by 13 bases, leaving 10 bases between them. For the CDR3, the DNA is TGTGCCAGTAGTATAGATAAGGGGAAACAGTTCTTC. Translation: CASSIDKGKQFF.

The chain is built from TRBV19 and TRBJ2-4; D uncertain. The CDR3 extends over 13 amino acids. Trimming stripped 3 bases from V and 3 bases from J, with 6 bases between. The germline CDR1 and CDR2 sequences are LNHDA and SQIVND (reference sequence). The DNA for the CDR3 is TGTGCCAGTAGTATGGCCAGCAAAAACATTCAGTACTTC. Translating gives CASSMASKNIQYF.

This clonotype was counted ten times or more. The V call is TRBV6-1, the J call TRBJ1-5, with a weak D call TRBD1 (5 bases). With 10 bases removed from V and 7 bases from J, the gap between germline ends came to 17 bases. The CDR3 sequence is 13 residues long. Germline V CDR1 and CDR2: MNHNS, SASEGT. The CDR3 bases are TGTGCCACCCAGGGCATCGCGGGCCAGCCCCAGCATTTT. Translation gives CATQGIAGQPQHF.

This clonotype has ten or more counts. The chain employs TRBV27 and TRBJ2-5; 12 nucleotides agree with TRBD2. Germline trimming cut 5 bases from V and 4 bases from J; bases unmatched to any gene: 8. The germline V gene has CDR1 MNHEY and CDR2 SMNVEV (reference sequence). CDR3 length equals 16 residues. As DNA, the CDR3 is TGTGCCAGCAGTATTGGACTAGCGGGAAGGCGAGAGACCCAGTACTTC. Residues: CASSIGLAGRRETQYF.

In its sample, this clonotype was seen a few times. The J gene is TRBJ2-1, the V gene TRBV10-3; the D is unclear. The CDR3 loop spans 13 amino acids. From germline, CDR1 is ENHRY and CDR2 SYGVKD. The V end was cut by 3 bases, the J end by 5 bases, with 8 bases between. In DNA, the CDR3 is TGTGCCATCAGTGACGGAAACAACAATGAGCAGTTCTTC. Protein sequence: CAISDGNNNEQFF.

In this sample, this clonotype turned up many times. The V gene is TRBV30, the J gene TRBJ1-1; 8 positions agree with TRBD1. V lost 3 bases to trimming and J lost 4 bases; unmatched junction nucleotides: 10. The CDR3 consists of 15 residues. Germline V CDR1 and CDR2: GTSNPN, SVGIG (reference sequence). CDR3 sequence reads: CAWSRRDRWGTEAFF. For the CDR3, the DNA is TGTGCCTGGAGCCGCCGGGACAGGTGGGGCACTGAAGCTTTCTTT.

The rearrangement joins TRBV6-5 to TRBJ1-1; TRBD1 is a possible D gene (5 bases). This CDR3 comprises 14 residues. V dropped 2 bases and J dropped 6 bases, with 13 bases sitting between them. CDR1 and CDR2 (germline): MNHEY, SVGAGI. CDR3: CASSYAGTYPEAFF. In DNA form, the CDR3 reads TGTGCCAGCAGTTACGCAGGGACGTACCCTGAAGCTTTCTTT.

This clonotype was observed a handful of times. The rearrangement uses TRBV24-1 and TRBJ2-7, with D possibly matching TRBD1 (6 bases). The CDR3 runs to 15 residues. Trimming pared 4 bases from V and 3 bases from J, leaving 15 bases between. Germline V gene lookup returns CDR1 KGHDR and CDR2 SFDVKD. CDR3 protein: CATSDPTGSGYEQYF. The CDR3 nucleotides are TGTGCCACCAGTGACCCGACAGGTTCAGGCTACGAGCAGTACTTC.

This clonotype was counted only a few times. V usage is TRBV30 and J usage is TRBJ2-3; 14 nucleotides agree with TRBD2. After removal of 7 bases from V and 6 bases from J, the junction contained 9 bases not matched to a gene. CDR3 size: 15 residues. In germline, CDR1 is GTSNPN, CDR2 SVGIG (reference sequence). Here the CDR3 DNA reads TGTGCCTTATCGGGACTAGCGGGAGCTAGGGATACGCAGTATTTT. Translation: CALSGLAGARDTQYF.

This clonotype was seen repeatedly, ten times or more. The chain is built from TRBV28 and TRBJ2-3; a weak D match, TRBD2 (5 bases). The CDR3 extends over 15 amino acids. The germline CDR1 and CDR2 sequences are MDHEN and SYDVKM. V gave up 6 bases and J gave up 1 base, with 14 bases separating them. The CDR3 nucleotides are TGTGCCAGCAGCCCCTTTCGGGGAGGCACAGATACGCAGTATTTT. As protein: CASSPFRGGTDTQYF.

This clonotype was observed at least ten times. DNA of the CDR3: TGTGCCAGCAGCCACGGAACTGACTCCTACAATGAGCAGTTCTTC. Translated: CASSHGTDSYNEQFF. This sequence joins TRBV14 and TRBJ2-1, with D hard to call. The CDR3 consists of 15 residues. V lost 3 bases and J lost 0, with 9 bases in between. Germline V lookup: CDR1 SGHDN, CDR2 FVKESK.